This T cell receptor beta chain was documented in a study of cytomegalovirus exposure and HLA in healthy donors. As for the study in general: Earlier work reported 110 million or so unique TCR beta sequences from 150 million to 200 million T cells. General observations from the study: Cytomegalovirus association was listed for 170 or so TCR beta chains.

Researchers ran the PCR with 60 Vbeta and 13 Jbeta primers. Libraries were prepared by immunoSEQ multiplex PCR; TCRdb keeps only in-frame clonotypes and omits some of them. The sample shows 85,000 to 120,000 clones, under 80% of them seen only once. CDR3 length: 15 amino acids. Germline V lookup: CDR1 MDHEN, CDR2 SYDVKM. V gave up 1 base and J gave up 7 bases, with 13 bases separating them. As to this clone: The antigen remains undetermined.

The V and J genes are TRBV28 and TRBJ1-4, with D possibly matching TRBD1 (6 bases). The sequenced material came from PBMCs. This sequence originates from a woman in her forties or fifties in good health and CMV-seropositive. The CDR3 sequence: CASSLFQGLSEKLFF. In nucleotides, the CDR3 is TGTGCCAGCAGTTTATTTCAGGGGCTCTCTGAAAAACTGTTTTTT.